This TCR beta chain emerged from a study of T cells in Graves' hyperthyroidism and ophthalmopathy. Study overall: Peripheral blood specimens were obtained at initial diagnosis, prior to any treatment. The study, taken as a whole, reports: Blood samples included most of the expanded thyroid clonotypes exceeding 0.001. Ophthalmopathy prediction by the model preceded onset by a median approximately 5.9 months.

TCR beta CDR3 sequences were amplified from RNA transcripts. A set of HTBI primers served as the primers for a first-round RT-PCR of the TCR CDR3. TCRdb re-called the multiplex PCR reads through MiXCR, storing one row per CDR3 protein. This sample carries 250,000 to 300,000 distinct CDR3 sequences, about 13% of them seen once, and the ten largest clones take 7.9%. This clonotype occurred a few times. Its matching antigen is unknown. V dropped 5 bases and J dropped 3 bases, with 13 bases sitting between them. CDR3 length equals 14 residues. Germline V CDR1 and CDR2: MNHNS, SASEGT. Sequenced: blood. The TCR was taken from a woman aged 40 to 50 with Graves' hyperthyroidism. The rearrangement joins TRBV6-1 to TRBJ1-2, with D unresolved. The CDR3 reads CASSPLVGHYGYTF. The CDR3 DNA follows: TGTGCCAGCAGTCCCCTGGTAGGGCACTATGGCTACACCTTC.